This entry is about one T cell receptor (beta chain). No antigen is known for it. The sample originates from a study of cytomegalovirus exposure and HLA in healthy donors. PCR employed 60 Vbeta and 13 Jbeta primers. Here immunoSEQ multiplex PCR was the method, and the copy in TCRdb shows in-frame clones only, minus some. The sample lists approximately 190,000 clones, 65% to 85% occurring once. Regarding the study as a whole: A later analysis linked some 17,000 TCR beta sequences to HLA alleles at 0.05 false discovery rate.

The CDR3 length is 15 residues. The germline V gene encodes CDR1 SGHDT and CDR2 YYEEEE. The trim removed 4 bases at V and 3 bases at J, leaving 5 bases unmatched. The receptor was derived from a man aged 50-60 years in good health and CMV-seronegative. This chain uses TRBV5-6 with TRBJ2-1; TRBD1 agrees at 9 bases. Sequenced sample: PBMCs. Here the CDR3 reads CASSPQDRGYNEQFF. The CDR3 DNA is TGTGCCAGCAGCCCCCAGGACAGGGGCTACAATGAGCAGTTCTTC.